Shown below are 9 T cell receptor beta chains from a single sample sequenced in a study of blood T cell repertoires in COVID-19 (dated by TCRdb to between 2020 and 2021). Library construction relied on the immunoSEQ multiplex PCR assay. The table was pulled from immuneACCESS by TCRdb, which kept in-frame rearrangements only. Such tables lose some clones; where checked, under half of the loss comes from unresolved V genes, and the rest has no known cause. For this sample there are about 110,000 clones; 85% appear just once. Around 3.9% of the sample lies in the top ten. The material sequenced was peripheral blood. Source of these receptors: a man aged 45-65 years with acute or convalescent COVID-19.

This clone has a handful of counts. The chain recombines TRBV7-9 with TRBJ1-2; 7 nucleotides line up with TRBD1. V shed 1 base and J 4 bases; nucleotides not matched to a gene: 3. CDR1 is SEHNR and CDR2 is FQNEAQ in the germline V gene (reference sequence). The length of the CDR3 is 14 residues. CDR3 loop: CASSLEDRAYGYTF. CDR3 coding DNA: TGTGCCAGCAGCTTAGAAGACAGGGCCTATGGCTACACCTTC.

This clone was recorded only once. The chain links TRBV2 to TRBJ2-3, with D hard to call. The germline V and J ends were trimmed by 8 bases and 0 bases, with 12 bases remaining between them. Per germline, CDR1 SNHLY and CDR2 FYNNEI. CDR3 length equals 14 residues. In DNA, the CDR3 is TGTGCCAGCCGCCCAGCGCCAAGCACAGATACGCAGTATTTT. Translated, it gives CASRPAPSTDTQYF.

The chain combines TRBV5-1 with TRBJ2-3; tentatively, D is TRBD2 (6 bases). This CDR3 has 15 amino acids. V gave up 2 bases and J gave up 2 bases, with 12 bases separating them. CDR1 and CDR2 from the germline V gene are SGHRS and YFSETQ. CDR3 protein: CASSFGSGHTDTQYF. Here the CDR3 DNA reads TGCGCCAGCAGCTTTGGCAGCGGGCACACAGATACGCAGTATTTT.

V and J are TRBV5-1 and TRBJ1-6; possible D gene TRBD1, 5 bases. The CDR3 is made up of 16 amino acids. CDR1 and CDR2 from the germline V gene are SGHRS and YFSETQ. The V end was cut by 3 bases, the J end by 4 bases, with 14 bases between. CDR3 nucleotide sequence: TGCGCCAGCAGCTGGGGCGCGGGGGAATATAATTCACCCCTCCACTTT. It yields the protein CASSWGAGEYNSPLHF. The variable domain in full, with the rest retrieved from reference TRBV5-1 and TRBJ1-6, is KAGVTQTPRYLIKTRGQQVTLSCSPISGHRSVSWYQQTPGQGLQFLFEYFSETQRNKGNFPGRFSGRQFSNSRSEMNVSTLELGDSALYLCASSWGAGEYNSPLHFGNGTRLTVT.

This clone appeared a few times. This chain uses TRBV19 with TRBJ2-7; TRBD1 aligns across 9 bases. Germline trimming cut 4 bases from V and 3 bases from J; bases unmatched to any gene: 13. The CDR3 length is 17 residues. Germline CDR1 is LNHDA and CDR2 is SQIVND (reference sequence). The CDR3 bases are TGTGCCAGTAGTAAGGGGGATTACAGGGGGCGAGACTACGAGCAGTACTTC. Its protein is CASSKGDYRGRDYEQYF.

V is TRBV5-1 and J is TRBJ2-7; D uncertain. V was cut by 0 bases and J by 0 bases, with 10 bases left in between. Germline-derived CDR1 and CDR2 are SGHRS and YFSETQ. The CDR3 runs 15 residues. The CDR3 reads CASSLGAPPSYEQYF. DNA of the CDR3: TGCGCCAGCAGCTTGGGGGCTCCACCCTCCTACGAGCAGTACTTC.

A note on this clone: The junction departs from the called germline gene at one end, perhaps through a read error. The V call is TRBV10-3, the J call TRBJ2-5, with 11 bases identical to TRBD1. Germline V gene lookup returns CDR1 ENHRY and CDR2 SYGVKD. The CDR3 has 16 amino acids. This chain's CDR3 is CVISDRGQGAGETQYF. The CDR3 DNA follows: TGTGTCATCAGTGATCGCGGACAGGGGGCGGGTGAGACCCAGTACTTC.

V is TRBV18 and J is TRBJ2-1; 9 nucleotides align to TRBD2. The germline gives CDR1 KGHSH, CDR2 LQKENI. This CDR3 has 15 residues. With 6 bases clipped from V and 3 bases from J, the junction kept 6 bases outside the gene matches. The chain's CDR3 is CASSQLLAGYNEQFF. As DNA, the CDR3 is TGTGCCAGCTCCCAACTACTAGCGGGCTACAATGAGCAGTTCTTC.

The rearrangement links TRBV6-5 to TRBJ2-3; D might be TRBD1 (5 bases). This CDR3 is built from 14 residues. Trimming pared 6 bases from V and 0 bases from J, leaving 10 bases between. Germline assignment: CDR1 MNHEY and CDR2 SVGAGI. The CDR3 DNA follows: TGTGCCAGCAGCCTCCAGGGTAGCACAGATACGCAGTATTTT. It codes for CASSLQGSTDTQYF.